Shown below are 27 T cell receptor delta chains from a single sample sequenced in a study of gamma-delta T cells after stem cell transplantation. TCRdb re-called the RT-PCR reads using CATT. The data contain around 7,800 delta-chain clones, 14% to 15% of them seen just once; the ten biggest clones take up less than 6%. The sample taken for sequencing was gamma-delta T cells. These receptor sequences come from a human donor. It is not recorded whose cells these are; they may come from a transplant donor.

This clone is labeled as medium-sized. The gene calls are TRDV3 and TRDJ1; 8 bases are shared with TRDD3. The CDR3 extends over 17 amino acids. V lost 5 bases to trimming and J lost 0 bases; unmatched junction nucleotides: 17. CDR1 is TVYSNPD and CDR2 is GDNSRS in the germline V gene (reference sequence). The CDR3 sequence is CALLGGGIRLYTDKLIF. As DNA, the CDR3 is TGTGCCCTCCTGGGTGGCGGGATACGCCTGTACACCGATAAACTCATCTTT.

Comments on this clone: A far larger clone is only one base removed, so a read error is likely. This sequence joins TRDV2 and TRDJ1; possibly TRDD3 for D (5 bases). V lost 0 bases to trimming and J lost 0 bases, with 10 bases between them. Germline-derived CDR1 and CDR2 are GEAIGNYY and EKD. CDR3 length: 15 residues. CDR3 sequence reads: CACDTWGRYTDKLIF. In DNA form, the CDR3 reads TGTGCCTGTGACACCTGGGGACGGTACACCGATAAACTCATCTTT.

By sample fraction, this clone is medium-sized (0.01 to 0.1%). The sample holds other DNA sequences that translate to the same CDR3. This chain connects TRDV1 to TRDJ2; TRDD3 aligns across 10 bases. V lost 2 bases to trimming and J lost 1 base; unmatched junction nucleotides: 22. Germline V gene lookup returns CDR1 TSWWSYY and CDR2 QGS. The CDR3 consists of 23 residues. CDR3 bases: TGTGCTCTTGGGGAAGGAGAGCTCCTATCGTACCTACTGGGGGATCTTTTGACAGCACAACTCTTCTTT. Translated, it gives CALGEGELLSYLLGDLLTAQLFF.

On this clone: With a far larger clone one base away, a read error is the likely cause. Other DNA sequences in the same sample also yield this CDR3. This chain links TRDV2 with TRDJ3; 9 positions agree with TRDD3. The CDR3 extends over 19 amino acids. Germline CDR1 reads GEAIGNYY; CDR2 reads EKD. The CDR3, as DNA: TGTGCCTGTGACACCGTACTGGGGGACCTCTCCCGGGACACCCGACAGATGTTTTTC. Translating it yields CACDTVLGDLSRDTRQMFF.

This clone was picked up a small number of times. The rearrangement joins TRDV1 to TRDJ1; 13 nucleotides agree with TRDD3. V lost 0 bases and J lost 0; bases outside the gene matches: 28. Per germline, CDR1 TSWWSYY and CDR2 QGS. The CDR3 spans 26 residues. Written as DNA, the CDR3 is TGTGCTCTTGGGGAACTAATGGGCATTACCCACTCACTGGGGGATACGAGGTATCGACACACCGATAAACTCATCTTT. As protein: CALGELMGITHSLGDTRYRHTDKLIF.

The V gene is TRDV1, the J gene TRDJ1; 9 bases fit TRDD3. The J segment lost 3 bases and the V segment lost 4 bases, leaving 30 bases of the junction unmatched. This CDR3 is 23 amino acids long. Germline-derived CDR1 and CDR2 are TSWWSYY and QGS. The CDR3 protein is CALGAHYPTYPWGINCFSDKLIF. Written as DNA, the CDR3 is TGTGCTCTTGGGGCGCATTATCCTACCTATCCATGGGGGATAAATTGTTTCTCCGATAAACTCATCTTT.

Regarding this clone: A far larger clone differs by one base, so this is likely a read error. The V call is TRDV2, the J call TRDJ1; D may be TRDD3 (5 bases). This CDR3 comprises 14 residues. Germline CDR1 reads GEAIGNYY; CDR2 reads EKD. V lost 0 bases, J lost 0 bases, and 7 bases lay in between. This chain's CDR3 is CACDTAGDTDKLIF. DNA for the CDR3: TGTGCCTGTGACACCGCGGGGGACACCGATAAACTCATCTTT.

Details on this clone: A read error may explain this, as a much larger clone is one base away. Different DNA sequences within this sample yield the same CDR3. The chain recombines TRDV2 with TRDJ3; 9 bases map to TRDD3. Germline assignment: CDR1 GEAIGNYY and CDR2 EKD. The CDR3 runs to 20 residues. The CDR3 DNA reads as TGTGCCTGTGACTCACTATGGACTGGGGGAAGCTCCTGGGACACCCGTCAGATGTTTTTC. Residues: CACDSLWTGGSSWDTRQMFF.

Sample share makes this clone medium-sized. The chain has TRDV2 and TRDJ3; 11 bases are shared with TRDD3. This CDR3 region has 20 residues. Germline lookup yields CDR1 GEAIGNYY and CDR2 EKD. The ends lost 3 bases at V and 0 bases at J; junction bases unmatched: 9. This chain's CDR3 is CACDSLLGDKGSWDTRQMFF. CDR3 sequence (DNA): TGTGCCTGTGACTCGTTACTGGGGGATAAAGGCTCCTGGGACACCCGACAGATGTTTTTC.

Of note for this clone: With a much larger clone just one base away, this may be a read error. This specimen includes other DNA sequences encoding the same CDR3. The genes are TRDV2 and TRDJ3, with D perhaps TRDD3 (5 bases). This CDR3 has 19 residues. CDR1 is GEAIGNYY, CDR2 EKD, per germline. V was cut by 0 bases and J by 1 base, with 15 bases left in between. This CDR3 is CACDTMGRWTSWDTRQMFF. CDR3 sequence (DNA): TGTGCCTGTGACACCATGGGGAGGTGGACATCCTGGGACACCCGACAGATGTTTTTC.

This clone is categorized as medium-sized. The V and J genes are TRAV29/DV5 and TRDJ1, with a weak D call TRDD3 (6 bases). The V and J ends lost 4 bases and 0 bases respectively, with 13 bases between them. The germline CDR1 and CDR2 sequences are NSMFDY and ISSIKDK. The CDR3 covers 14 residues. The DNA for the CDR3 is TGTGCAGCATCACCCCGGGGATACACCGATAAACTCATCTTT. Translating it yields CAASPRGYTDKLIF.

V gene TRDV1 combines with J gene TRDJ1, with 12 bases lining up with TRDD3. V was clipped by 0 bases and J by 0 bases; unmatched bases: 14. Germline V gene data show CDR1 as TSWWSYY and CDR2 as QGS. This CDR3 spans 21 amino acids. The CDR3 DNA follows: TGTGCTCTTGGGGAACTAGGGACCTACTGGGGGATACCTGAGTACACCGATAAACTCATCTTT. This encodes CALGELGTYWGIPEYTDKLIF.

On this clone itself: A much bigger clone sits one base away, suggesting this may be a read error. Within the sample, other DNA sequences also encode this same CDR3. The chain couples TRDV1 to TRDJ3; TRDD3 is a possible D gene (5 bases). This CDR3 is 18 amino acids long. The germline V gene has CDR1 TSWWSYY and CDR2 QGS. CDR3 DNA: TGCGCTCTTGGGGAACTGCGTGCCTTAACCTGGGACACCCGACAGATGTTTTTC. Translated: CALGELRALTWDTRQMFF.

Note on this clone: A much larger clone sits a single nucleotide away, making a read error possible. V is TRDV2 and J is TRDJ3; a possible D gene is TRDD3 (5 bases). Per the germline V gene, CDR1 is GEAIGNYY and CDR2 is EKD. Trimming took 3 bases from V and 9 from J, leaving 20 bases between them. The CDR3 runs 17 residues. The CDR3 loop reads CACDPRSGRGGTRQMFF. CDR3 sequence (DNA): TGTGCCTGTGACCCCCGGTCAGGAAGGGGGGGCACCCGACAGATGTTTTTC.

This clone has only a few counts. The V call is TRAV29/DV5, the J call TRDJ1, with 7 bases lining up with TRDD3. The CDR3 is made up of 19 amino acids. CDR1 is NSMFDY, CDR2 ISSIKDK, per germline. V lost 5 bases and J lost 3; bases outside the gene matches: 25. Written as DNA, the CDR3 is TGTGCAGCGAGGGAGGGGGGCTTCCACCGTATCGGGGGATCCGATAAACTCATCTTT. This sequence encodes CAAREGGFHRIGGSDKLIF.

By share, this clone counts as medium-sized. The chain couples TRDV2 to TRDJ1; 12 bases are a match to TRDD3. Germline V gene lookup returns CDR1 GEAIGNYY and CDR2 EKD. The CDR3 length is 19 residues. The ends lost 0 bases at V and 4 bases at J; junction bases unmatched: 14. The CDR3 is CACDTVRNVLGDTGDKLIF. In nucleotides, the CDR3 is TGTGCCTGTGACACCGTCCGGAACGTACTGGGGGATACAGGCGATAAACTCATCTTT.

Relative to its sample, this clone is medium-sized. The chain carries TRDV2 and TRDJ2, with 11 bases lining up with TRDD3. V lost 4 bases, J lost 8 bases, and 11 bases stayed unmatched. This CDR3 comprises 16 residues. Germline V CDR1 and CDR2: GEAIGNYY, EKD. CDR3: CACDSLMGDTLAQLFF. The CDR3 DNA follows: TGTGCCTGTGATTCGCTTATGGGGGATACGCTCGCACAACTCTTCTTT.

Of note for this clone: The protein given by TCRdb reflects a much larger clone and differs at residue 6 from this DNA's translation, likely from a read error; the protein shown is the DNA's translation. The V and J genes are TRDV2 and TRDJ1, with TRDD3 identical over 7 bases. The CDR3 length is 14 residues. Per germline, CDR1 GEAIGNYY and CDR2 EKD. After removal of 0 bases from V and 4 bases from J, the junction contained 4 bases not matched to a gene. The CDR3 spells CACDTGGIGDKLIF. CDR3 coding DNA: TGTGCCTGTGACACCGGGGGGATCGGCGATAAACTCATCTTT.

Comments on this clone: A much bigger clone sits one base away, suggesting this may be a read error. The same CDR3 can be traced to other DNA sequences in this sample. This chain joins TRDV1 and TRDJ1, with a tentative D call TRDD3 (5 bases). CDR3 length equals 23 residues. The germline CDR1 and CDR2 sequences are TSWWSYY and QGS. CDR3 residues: CALGNRAPPIGGVLFLYTDKLIF. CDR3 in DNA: TGTGCTCTTGGGAACCGGGCTCCTCCCATAGGGGGGGTCCTCTTTTTGTACACCGATAAGCTCATCTTT.

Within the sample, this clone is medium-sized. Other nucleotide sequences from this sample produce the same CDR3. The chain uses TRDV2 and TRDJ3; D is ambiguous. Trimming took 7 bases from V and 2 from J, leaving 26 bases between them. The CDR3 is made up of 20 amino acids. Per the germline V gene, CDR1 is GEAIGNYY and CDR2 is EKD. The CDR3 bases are TGTGCCTGCGCCGAAAAGGTGATGGGCCCCGAGACCTGGGACACCCGACAGATGTTTTTC. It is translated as CACAEKVMGPETWDTRQMFF.

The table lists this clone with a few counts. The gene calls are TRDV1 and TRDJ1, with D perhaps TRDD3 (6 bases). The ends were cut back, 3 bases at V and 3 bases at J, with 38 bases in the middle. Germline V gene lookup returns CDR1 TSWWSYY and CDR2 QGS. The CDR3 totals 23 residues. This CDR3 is CALGEGSISDYLMGGHVSDKLIF. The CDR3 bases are TGTGCTCTTGGGGAGGGGTCCATATCCGATTACCTAATGGGGGGCCACGTTTCCGATAAACTCATCTTT.

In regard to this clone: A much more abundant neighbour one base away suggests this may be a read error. DNA of the CDR3: TGTGCTCTTGGGGAGACACCTGCTCCCACCGTCTGGGGGATACGCGACATCTACACCGATAAACTCATCTTT. Its translation is CALGETPAPTVWGIRDIYTDKLIF. This chain links TRDV1 with TRDJ1, with 12 bases lining up with TRDD3. The CDR3 is 24 residues long. V was pared by 3 bases and J by 0 bases, with 26 bases of the junction left unmatched. Germline V CDR1 and CDR2: TSWWSYY, QGS.

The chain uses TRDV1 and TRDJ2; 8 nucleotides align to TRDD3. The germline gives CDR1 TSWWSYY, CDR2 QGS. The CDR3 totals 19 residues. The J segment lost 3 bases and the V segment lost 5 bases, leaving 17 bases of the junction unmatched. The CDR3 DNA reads TGTGCTCTTGGGAAAAGGCCGTACTGGGGGTTCCTTGTGACAGCACAACTCTTCTTT. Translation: CALGKRPYWGFLVTAQLFF.

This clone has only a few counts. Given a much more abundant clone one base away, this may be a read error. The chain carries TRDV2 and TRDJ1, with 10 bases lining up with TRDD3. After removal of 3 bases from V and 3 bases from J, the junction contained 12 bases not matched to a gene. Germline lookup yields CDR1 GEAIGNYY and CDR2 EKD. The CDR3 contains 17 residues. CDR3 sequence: CACDPVLGDAGSDKLIF. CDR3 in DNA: TGTGCCTGTGACCCAGTACTGGGGGATGCGGGTTCCGATAAACTCATCTTT.

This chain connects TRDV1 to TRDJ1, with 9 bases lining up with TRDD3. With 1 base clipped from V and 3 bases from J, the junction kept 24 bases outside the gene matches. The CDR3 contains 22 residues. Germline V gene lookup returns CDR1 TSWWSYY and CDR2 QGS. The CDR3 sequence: CALGEPSPAGLGDVGHPDKLIF. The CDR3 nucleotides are TGTGCTCTTGGGGAACCGAGCCCCGCCGGGCTGGGGGATGTAGGGCATCCCGATAAACTCATCTTT.

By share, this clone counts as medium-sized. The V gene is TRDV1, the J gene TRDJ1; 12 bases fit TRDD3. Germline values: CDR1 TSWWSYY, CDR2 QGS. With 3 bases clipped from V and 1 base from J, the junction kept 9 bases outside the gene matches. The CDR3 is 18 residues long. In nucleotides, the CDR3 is TGTGCTCTTGGGGACCGTTTCCTCTGGGGGATACGCACCGATAAACTCATCTTT. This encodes CALGDRFLWGIRTDKLIF.

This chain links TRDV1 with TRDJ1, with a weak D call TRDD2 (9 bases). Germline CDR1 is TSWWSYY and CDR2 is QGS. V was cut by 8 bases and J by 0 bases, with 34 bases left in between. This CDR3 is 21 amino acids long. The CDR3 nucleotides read TGTGCTCTTCTCGACGGCCTTCCTACGTCTTTGGGGGATCTTAACACCGATAAACTCATCTTT. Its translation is CALLDGLPTSLGDLNTDKLIF.